Below are 32 T cell receptor beta chains sequenced from a single sample in a study of T cells in localized non-small cell lung cancer. Clones were sequenced by immunoSEQ multiplex PCR, and TCRdb holds only the in-frame ones, with some missing. The table lists fewer than 2,500 clones, 15% to 20% of them singletons. The sequencing used normal lung tissue next to the tumor, collected before any cancer treatment. The source of these receptors is a male donor at least 60 years old with stage I non-small cell lung cancer.

V is TRBV12-5 and J is TRBJ2-1; D is unresolved. CDR3 length: 14 residues. Germline CDR1 LGHNT, CDR2 FRNRAP. The CDR3 reads CASKAGQNYNEQFF. DNA for the CDR3: TGTGCCAGCAAGGCCGGGCAAAACTACAATGAGCAGTTCTTC.

This clone appeared a few times. The gene calls are TRBV11-3 and TRBJ2-1; D possibly corresponds to TRBD2 (5 bases). The CDR3 extends over 15 amino acids. Per the germline V gene, CDR1 is SGHNT and CDR2 is YENEEA. V lost 2 bases and J lost 0, with 8 bases in between. The CDR3 coding sequence is TGTGCCAGCAGCTTAAGCAGCGGCTCCTACAATGAGCAGTTCTTC. Amino acid sequence: CASSLSSGSYNEQFF.

The sample holds a few counts of this clone. The V gene is TRBV11-3, the J gene TRBJ2-2; D is tentatively TRBD1 or TRBD2 (5 bases each). Trimming removed 5 bases at V and 7 bases at J, with 14 bases between. The germline gives CDR1 SGHNT, CDR2 YENEEA. This CDR3 contains 14 residues. CDR3 nucleotides: TGTGCCAGCAGCCGTGGACAAGAGGGCGGGGAGCTGTTTTTT. Protein sequence: CASSRGQEGGELFF.

This clone was picked up a small number of times. This chain joins TRBV2 and TRBJ1-5; D is ambiguous. The germline V and J ends were trimmed by 4 bases and 7 bases, with 14 bases remaining between them. The CDR3 extends over 14 amino acids. Germline V gene sequence: CDR1 SNHLY, CDR2 FYNNEI. CDR3 in DNA: TGTGCCAGCAGTGTAAGACCATCCGGGCAGCCCCAGCATTTT. Translating gives CASSVRPSGQPQHF.

This clone showed up many times. V and J are TRBV6-8 and TRBJ2-5; D not certain. Trimming shortened V by 4 bases and J by 0 bases, and 9 bases separated the two germline ends. The CDR3 covers 14 residues. Germline lookup yields CDR1 MNHGY and CDR2 SAAAGT. CDR3 region: CASSWATDQETQYF. As DNA, the CDR3 is TGTGCCAGCAGTTGGGCAACCGACCAAGAGACCCAGTACTTC.

The chain recombines TRBV7-5 with TRBJ2-3; the table's D call, TRBD2, has no DNA check behind it. TRBV7-5 is a pseudogene segment. The CDR3 is 15 amino acids. CDR3 bases: TGTGCCAGCAGCTTACGGGGGGGGAACACAGATACGCAGTATTTT. Protein: CASSLRGGNTDTQYF.

The chain combines TRBV6-8 with TRBJ1-1; D is uncertain. V lost 2 bases and J lost 1, with 11 bases in between. Germline values: CDR1 MNHGY, CDR2 SAAAGT. This CDR3 contains 15 residues. Here the CDR3 DNA reads TGTGCCAGCAGTTACCAGTTAGGAAAGAACACTGAAGCTTTCTTT. Encoded protein: CASSYQLGKNTEAFF.

V is TRBV30 and J is TRBJ1-2; D is possibly TRBD1 (6 bases). The CDR3 loop spans 16 amino acids. Trimming stripped 0 bases from V and 7 bases from J, with 21 bases between. Germline loops: CDR1 GTSNPN, CDR2 SVGIG (reference sequence). The CDR3 DNA reads as TGTGCCTGGAGTGTACGGGACACTGCCCCGCGAGGTGGCTACACCTTC. The encoded protein is CAWSVRDTAPRGGYTF.

The chain has TRBV19 and TRBJ1-2; D call uncertain. V gave up 5 bases and J gave up 0 bases, with 13 bases separating them. The CDR3 contains 15 residues. Germline V gives CDR1 LNHDA, CDR2 SQIVND (reference sequence). In DNA form, the CDR3 reads TGTGCCAGTAGTCCTCGGGGAGCACCTAACTATGGCTACACCTTC. Translation: CASSPRGAPNYGYTF.

This clone turned up a few times. The chain joins TRBV6-8 to TRBJ2-1; D possibly corresponds to TRBD2 (5 bases). Germline V gives CDR1 MNHGY, CDR2 SAAAGT. CDR3 length equals 15 residues. V lost 2 bases to trimming and J lost 0 bases, with 8 bases between them. CDR3 sequence reads: CASSYAGSSYNEQFF. The CDR3 DNA sequence: TGTGCCAGCAGTTACGCGGGTAGCTCCTACAATGAGCAGTTCTTC.

The CDR3 sequence: CASSAGTGVAGELFF. The DNA of the CDR3 is TGTGCCAGTAGTGCCGGGACAGGGGTGGCCGGGGAGCTGTTTTTT. This chain joins TRBV19 and TRBJ2-2; 10 positions agree with TRBD1. Germline V CDR1 and CDR2: LNHDA, SQIVND (reference sequence). This CDR3 is 15 amino acids long. The J segment lost 6 bases and the V segment lost 5 bases, leaving 6 bases of the junction unmatched.

The V gene is TRBV6-8, the J gene TRBJ2-1; D gene uncertain. Trimming pared 5 bases from V and 7 bases from J, leaving 12 bases between. The CDR3 has 13 amino acids. The germline CDR1 and CDR2 sequences are MNHGY and SAAAGT. The CDR3 loop is CASSGILGNEQFF. The DNA of the CDR3 is TGTGCCAGCAGTGGAATCCTGGGAAATGAGCAGTTCTTC.

This clone was found once. The V gene is TRBV18, the J gene TRBJ1-1; D ambiguous. The germline V and J ends were trimmed by 2 bases and 1 base, with 8 bases remaining between them. The CDR3 is 14 amino acids. Germline V lookup: CDR1 KGHSH, CDR2 LQKENI. CDR3 DNA sequence: TGTGCCAGCTCACCAAGCGAGGGGAACACTGAAGCTTTCTTT. Its translation is CASSPSEGNTEAFF.

In its sample, this clone ranks as medium-sized. V usage is TRBV6-8 and J usage is TRBJ1-5; D is possibly TRBD1 (6 bases). V lost 7 bases, J lost 4 bases, and 23 bases lay in between. This CDR3 comprises 17 residues. Germline loops: CDR1 MNHGY, CDR2 SAAAGT. The CDR3 region is CASIDFTQGRRNQPQHF. The CDR3 bases are TGTGCCAGCATTGACTTCACCCAGGGGCGGAGGAATCAGCCCCAGCATTTT.

This clone has more than one count but fewer than ten. V is TRBV11-3 and J is TRBJ2-1, with 9 bases lining up with TRBD2. The CDR3 has 17 residues. The V gene's germline CDR1 is SGHNT and CDR2 YENEEA. J was trimmed by 0 bases and V by 3 bases; bases with no gene match: 6. DNA for the CDR3: TGTGCCAGCAGCTTCCTGACTAGCGGTCTCTCCTACAATGAGCAGTTCTTC. Its protein product is CASSFLTSGLSYNEQFF.

The chain has TRBV9 and TRBJ1-3; D possibly corresponds to TRBD1 (5 bases). This CDR3 is built from 15 residues. The V end lost 1 base, the J end lost 1 base, and 9 bases lay between the germline ends. CDR1 and CDR2 from the germline V gene are SGDLS and YYNGEE. The CDR3 DNA follows: TGTGCCAGCAGCGTAAATGGGGGTTCTGGAAACACCATATATTTT. It is translated as CASSVNGGSGNTIYF.

The chain employs TRBV11-3 and TRBJ2-2, with D perhaps TRBD1 (6 bases). This CDR3 has 14 amino acids. The V end lost 3 bases, the J end lost 6 bases, and 11 bases lay between the germline ends. CDR1 is SGHNT and CDR2 is YENEEA in the germline V gene. The CDR3 DNA sequence: TGTGCCAGCAGCTTTACAGGGTTAGCCGGGGAGCTGTTTTTT. Amino acid sequence: CASSFTGLAGELFF.

This chain uses TRBV15 with TRBJ2-5; weak D call: TRBD1 (5 bases). The CDR3 has 14 residues. Germline V gives CDR1 LNHNV, CDR2 YYDKDF (reference sequence). Trimming shortened V by 0 bases and J by 5 bases, and 10 bases separated the two germline ends. This chain's CDR3 is CATSREGQKETQYF. As DNA, the CDR3 is TGTGCCACCAGCAGAGAGGGGCAGAAGGAGACCCAGTACTTC.

There are a few counts of this clone. The rearrangement joins TRBV11-3 to TRBJ2-2; TRBD1 is a possible D gene (6 bases). V gave up 5 bases and J gave up 1 base, with 11 bases separating them. From germline, CDR1 is SGHNT and CDR2 YENEEA. This CDR3 is built from 15 residues. The CDR3 here is CASSPPGQNTGELFF. The CDR3 DNA reads TGTGCCAGCAGCCCACCGGGACAGAACACCGGGGAGCTGTTTTTT.

This clone has more than one count but fewer than ten. The V gene is TRBV6-8, the J gene TRBJ2-1, with D possibly matching TRBD1 (6 bases). This CDR3 spans 17 amino acids. V was clipped by 0 bases and J by 3 bases, with 15 bases between them. CDR1 is MNHGY and CDR2 is SAAAGT in the germline V gene. Here the CDR3 DNA reads TGTGCCAGCAGTTACTCGATTGGCGAAGGGGGCTACAATGAGCAGTTCTTC. Its protein is CASSYSIGEGGYNEQFF.

The rearrangement uses TRBV6-8 and TRBJ2-3, with D possibly TRBD1 on 6 matching bases. The CDR3 is made up of 14 amino acids. Deletions cut 5 bases from V and 4 bases from J, with 13 bases between. Germline CDR1 reads MNHGY; CDR2 reads SAAAGT. CDR3 DNA: TGTGCCAGCAGTCTCAGACAGGATTCAGATACGCAGTATTTT. Its translation: CASSLRQDSDTQYF.

This chain uses TRBV6-8 with TRBJ2-7, with TRBD2 matching 8 bases. The CDR3 covers 14 residues. Looked up from germline, CDR1 is MNHGY and CDR2 is SAAAGT. The junction had 4 bases not matched to a gene; V was cut back by 4 bases and J by 2 bases. The CDR3 here is CASSFRGGPYEQYF. CDR3 coding DNA: TGTGCCAGCAGTTTCCGGGGGGGCCCCTACGAGCAGTACTTC.

A few counts support this clone. The V call is TRBV30, the J call TRBJ1-5, with D possibly being TRBD1 (6 bases). V was shortened by 0 bases and J by 6 bases, with 12 bases between the two germline ends. The CDR3 loop spans 14 amino acids. Germline V gene sequence: CDR1 GTSNPN, CDR2 SVGIG (reference sequence). CDR3 sequence (DNA): TGTGCCTGGAGTGTTGGGCAGGGGTTTCAGCCCCAGCATTTT. It codes for CAWSVGQGFQPQHF.

This clone appeared a few times. The chain uses TRBV11-3 and TRBJ2-1; TRBD1 aligns across 8 bases. The J segment lost 5 bases and the V segment lost 1 base, leaving 4 bases of the junction unmatched. The CDR3 contains 15 residues. CDR1 is SGHNT, CDR2 YENEEA, per germline. This CDR3 reads CASSLGGQVNNEQFF. In DNA, the CDR3 is TGTGCCAGCAGCTTAGGGGGACAGGTAAACAATGAGCAGTTCTTC.

The rearrangement uses TRBV5-1 and TRBJ2-7; 8 nucleotides agree with TRBD1. The CDR3 contains 15 residues. CDR1 SGHRS and CDR2 YFSETQ come from the germline V gene. The junction had 7 bases not matched to a gene; V was cut back by 4 bases and J by 1 base. For the CDR3, the DNA is TGCGCCAGCAGCCCCACAGGGGGGACTTCCTACGAGCAGTACTTC. Translating it yields CASSPTGGTSYEQYF.

The V gene is TRBV6-8, the J gene TRBJ2-3; maybe TRBD1 (5 bases). Trimming removed 10 bases at V and 4 bases at J, with 15 bases between. Germline V gives CDR1 MNHGY, CDR2 SAAAGT. CDR3 length: 13 residues. CDR3 in DNA: TGTGCCATCAGGGTGGTAGGCGCAGATACGCAGTATTTT. Translated, it gives CAIRVVGADTQYF.

This clone was seen more than once but under ten times. The chain joins TRBV11-3 to TRBJ2-1, with 9 bases that match TRBD2. Trimming took 2 bases from V and 9 from J; bases not matched to a gene: 5. Germline V lookup: CDR1 SGHNT, CDR2 YENEEA. The CDR3 has 14 amino acids. In DNA, the CDR3 is TGTGCCAGCAGCTTATTAGCGGGAGCGGGTGAGCAGTTCTTC. It yields the protein CASSLLAGAGEQFF.

This clone was observed a few times. The rearrangement uses TRBV9 and TRBJ1-5; D gene unclear. CDR1 SGDLS and CDR2 YYNGEE come from the germline V gene. V was cut by 4 bases and J by 3 bases, with 11 bases left in between. CDR3 length: 14 residues. The CDR3 nucleotides are TGTGCCAGCAGCCCCGGACGGAACAATCAGCCCCAGCATTTT. Translating gives CASSPGRNNQPQHF.

The CDR3 DNA sequence: TGTGCCAGCTCACTGGACCCGGGCGGCTACACCTTC. Translating gives CASSLDPGGYTF. The V and J genes are TRBV18 and TRBJ1-2, with no clear D. V was shortened by 4 bases and J by 8 bases, with 11 bases between the two germline ends. The CDR3 length is 12 residues. The germline gives CDR1 KGHSH, CDR2 LQKENI. Combining the CDR3 with reference TRBV18 and TRBJ1-2 gives the whole variable domain NAGVMQNPRHLVRRRGQEARLRCSPMKGHSHVYWYRQLPEEGLKFMVYLQKENIIDESGMPKERFSAEFPKEGPSILRIQQVVRGDSAAYFCASSLDPGGYTFGSGTRLTVV.

The chain employs TRBV5-1 and TRBJ1-6; D ambiguous. CDR1 and CDR2 from the germline V gene are SGHRS and YFSETQ. Between the trimmed V and J ends, which lost 4 bases and 7 bases, there was a span of 12 bases. The CDR3 contains 14 residues. In DNA form, the CDR3 reads TGCGCCAGCAGCCTAAGTATTGGAAATTCACCCCTCCACTTT. Translation: CASSLSIGNSPLHF. Looking up the rest from reference TRBV5-1 and TRBJ1-6 gives the full variable domain: KAGVTQTPRYLIKTRGQQVTLSCSPISGHRSVSWYQQTPGQGLQFLFEYFSETQRNKGNFPGRFSGRQFSNSRSEMNVSTLELGDSALYLCASSLSIGNSPLHFGNGTRLTVT.

The J gene is TRBJ1-4, the V gene TRBV29-1, with D hard to call. CDR3 length: 12 residues. Germline loops: CDR1 SQVTM, CDR2 ANQGSEA. V lost 4 bases and J 8 bases, leaving 11 bases between the germline ends. CDR3 coding DNA: TGCAGCGTTGGAGGGCAGCTGGAAAAACTGTTTTTT. Its protein is CSVGGQLEKLFF.

The V call is TRBV6-8, the J call TRBJ1-2; D is ambiguous. V lost 8 bases and J 0 bases, leaving 16 bases between the germline ends. CDR1 MNHGY and CDR2 SAAAGT come from the germline V gene. The CDR3 sequence is 15 residues long. The CDR3 loop is CASHAGVSSNYGYTF. CDR3 sequence (DNA): TGTGCCAGCCATGCAGGCGTCTCTTCTAACTATGGCTACACCTTC.